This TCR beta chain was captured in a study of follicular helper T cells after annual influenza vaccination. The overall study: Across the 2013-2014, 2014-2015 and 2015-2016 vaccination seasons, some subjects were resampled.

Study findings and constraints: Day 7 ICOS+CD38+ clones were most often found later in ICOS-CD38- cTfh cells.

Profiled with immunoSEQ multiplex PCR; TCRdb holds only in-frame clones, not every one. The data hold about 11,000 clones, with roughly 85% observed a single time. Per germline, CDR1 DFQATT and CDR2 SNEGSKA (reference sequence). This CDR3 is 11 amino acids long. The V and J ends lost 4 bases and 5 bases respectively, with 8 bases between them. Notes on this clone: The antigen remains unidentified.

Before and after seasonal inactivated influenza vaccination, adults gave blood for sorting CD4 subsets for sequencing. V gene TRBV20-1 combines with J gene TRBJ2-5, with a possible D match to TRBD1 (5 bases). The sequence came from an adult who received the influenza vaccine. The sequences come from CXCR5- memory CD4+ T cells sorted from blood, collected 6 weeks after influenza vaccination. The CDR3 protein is CSATGLETQYF. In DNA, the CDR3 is TGCAGTGCTACAGGGTTGGAGACCCAGTACTTC.